This T cell receptor (beta chain) was recovered during a study of T cell responses to AZD1222 COVID-19 vaccine. A note on this clone: The sample contains more than one DNA sequence encoding this CDR3.

Measured with immunoSEQ multiplex PCR; TCRdb has only the in-frame clones, and not every one. Altogether around 130,000 clones are present, approximately 93% being singletons, with the ten largest covering around 3.1%. The CDR3 is 13 residues long. Germline CDR1 reads MNHEY; CDR2 reads SVGAGI. V dropped 0 bases and J dropped 1 base, with 3 bases sitting between them. The clonotype was recovered from an adult in good health. Here the sequenced sample was peripheral blood, taken on day 0 of AZD1222 vaccination. This chain connects TRBV6-5 to TRBJ1-1; D ambiguous. CDR3 DNA: TGTGCCAGCAGTTACTCGAAGAACACTGAAGCTTTCTTT. It codes for CASSYSKNTEAFF.